The T cell receptor beta chain described here comes from a study of identical twins. The CDR3 covers 15 residues. V lost 5 bases, J lost 6 bases, and 8 bases stayed unmatched. Germline V CDR1 and CDR2: DFQATT, SNEGSKA (reference sequence). Regarding the study as a whole: Within beta out-of-frame sequences, the excess sharing observed between twins was weaker. The authors drew conclusions from cross-sectional statistical analysis rather than following the same donors. There is a chance that invariant MAIT and iNKT cells partially muddied zero-insertion analyses. In cord blood, abundant beta clonotypes had fewer insertions; memory showed no trend.

One entry per CDR3 protein, called by TCRdb with MiXCR from the 5' RACE reads. The sample includes 250,000 to 350,000 distinct CDR3 sequences, nearly 9.5% seen only once; the top ten take roughly 7%. This clonotype came up a few times. The antigen remains undetermined. These data were also reused for a study on yellow fever vaccine responses in identical twins.

The source material was CD8+ T cells sorted from blood. This TCR was recovered from a woman between 18 and 29 years old in good health. The chain has TRBV20-1 and TRBJ2-1; 12 nucleotides align to TRBD2. The CDR3 protein is CSAHHLAGGVNEQFF. CDR3 sequence (DNA): TGCAGTGCTCACCATCTAGCGGGAGGGGTCAATGAGCAGTTCTTC.